The following is a TCR beta chain sequence with its context. Its antigen remains undetermined. Base qualities are missing; no much larger clone stands one base away. Other DNA variants within this sample encode the same CDR3. This entry comes from a study of shared clonotypes between healthy human individuals (dated by TCRdb to about 2020). About the study as a whole: A couple of women and three men aged 18 to 49 years were included in the cohort. To increase sequencing depth and limit assay-specific biases, TCR repertoire library preparation and sequencing were carried out by different laboratories using diverse techniques. For each donor, three plates each were used for CD4 naive and CD4 memory, two plates were used for CD8 naive, and one plate was used for CD8 memory. Leukapheresis yielded between about 0.94 and 10 billion PBMCs per donor. Blood TCR repertoires of about 5 healthy adults were deeply sequenced to estimate repertoire size and the extent of clonotype sharing between individuals. Overall study outcomes, separate from this receptor: When a handful of donors were compared, the shared fraction of clonotypes was about 5.2% for naive CD4, 3.5% to 4% for naive CD8, about 2.4% for memory CD4, and roughly 0.4% for memory CD8. Compared with non-shared clonotypes, the clonotypes found in all four sorted-subset donors had higher generation probabilities. Larger estimated clonotype richness was generally found for naive subsets than for memory subsets. Incomplete sequencing was indicated by rarefaction of sorted-subset datasets, despite the large sequencing depth. Because the study included only a small number of donors, the genetic and exposure-history diversity represented was limited. Only blood was sampled, and tissue TCR repertoires likely differ from those in blood. Pairwise subsampling indicated that sequencing depth was expected to affect the degree of clonotype sharing among donors.

The donors were healthy, HIV-negative adults with no recently reported acute infections or vaccinations. Only Caucasian adults living in Nashville, Tennessee, USA were represented among the donors. Magnetic negative selection was used to enrich CD4+ T cells, after which naive cells were positively selected on CD45RA and the negative fraction became the memory subset. After blood collection by leukapheresis, PBMCs were isolated using Ficoll-Histopaque density gradient centrifugation and then cryopreserved in the vapor phase of liquid nitrogen. Analytical flow cytometry was used to check the purity and quantity of every magnetically sorted T cell population. Genomic DNA was isolated from each sorted fraction and quantified by UV absorbance on a Nanodrop 2000c. Measured from the cysteine to the phenylalanine, the CDR3 is 12 residues long. The only DNA kept is the CDR3, 36 bases in frame from the first base. The trim is 0 bases for V and 4 bases for J, with a gap of 3 bases between the germline ends. The germline V gene (reference sequence) gives CDR1 as LNHNV and CDR2 as YYDKDF.

Using the deep immunoSEQ assay, multiplex PCR amplified TCR CDR3 regions from genomic DNA. Genomic DNA extracted from each cell subset was distributed evenly over all wells of several immunoSEQ 96-well plates, and each plate served as one replicate. For sorted subsets, each replicate PCR was loaded with roughly 200 ng genomic DNA, equivalent to 30,000 or so T cell genomes. Purified libraries were quantified with a Qubit 3.0 fluorometer, sized on a Bioanalyzer 2100, and re-quantified with the KAPA Library Quantification kit. A separate single-read 150-cycle Illumina NextSeq 550 flow cell was used to sequence each immunoSEQ 96-well plate. Per the source publication's procedure: Because only junctional sequences without quality scores were contained in the immunoSEQ output, filtering matching that applied to full-length reads could not be performed. Sequences were annotated with PyIR, a Python wrapper for IgBLAST v1.9, and V/J genes and CDR3 were assigned using IMGT germline references. Reads were removed for weak V/J assignments (E-value above 1e-6), missing CDR3, stop codons, out-of-frame junctions, or ambiguous translated residues. V3J clonotypes were defined by identical inferred V gene, J gene, and CDR3 amino acid sequence. Percentage overlap between repertoires was computed as shared unique clonotypes divided by the size of the smaller repertoire. Three approaches were used to assess repertoire richness: RTK rarefaction, the Chao1 estimator, and Recon v2.1 estimates of unobserved clonotypes. OLGA was used to compute generation probabilities for all TCRbeta clonotypes that the gDNA method yielded from a handful of donors. TCRdb re-hosts the immuneACCESS table, in-frame sequences only. Its copies lack some clones; in the studies checked, an unresolved V gene accounts for under half of them, and the cause for the rest is not known. The D gene and trimming were derived from the DNA, and the V and J assignments and clone size from that table. The sample data list 2,100,000 or so clones, and nearly 97% of these were observed just once. The top ten constitute 0.1% to 0.15% of the sample.

This clonotype was obtained from a man aged 18 to 30 in good health. The specimen sequenced was naive CD4+ T cells sorted from blood. This sample's cell subset or site label indicates: CD45RA+ positively selected. This chain joins TRBV15 to TRBJ1-2; the D gene cannot be resolved reliably. The DNA sequence follows: TGTGCCACCAGCAGAGACAGCTATGGCTACACCTTC. This encodes CATSRDSYGYTF.